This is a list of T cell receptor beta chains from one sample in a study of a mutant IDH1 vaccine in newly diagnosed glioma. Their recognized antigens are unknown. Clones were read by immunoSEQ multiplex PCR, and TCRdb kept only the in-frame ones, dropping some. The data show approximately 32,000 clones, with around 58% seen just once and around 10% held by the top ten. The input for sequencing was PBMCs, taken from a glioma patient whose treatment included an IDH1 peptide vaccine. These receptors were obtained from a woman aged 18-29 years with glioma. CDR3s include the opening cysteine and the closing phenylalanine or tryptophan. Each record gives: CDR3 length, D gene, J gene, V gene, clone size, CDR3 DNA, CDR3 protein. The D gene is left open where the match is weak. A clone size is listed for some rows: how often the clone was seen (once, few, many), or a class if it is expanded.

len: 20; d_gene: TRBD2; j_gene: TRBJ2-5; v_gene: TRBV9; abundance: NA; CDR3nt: TGTGCCAGCAGTTCCCACGAGACCGGGACTAGCGGGGGGGCCTGGGAGACCCAGTACTTC; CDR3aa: CASSSHETGTSGGAWETQYF
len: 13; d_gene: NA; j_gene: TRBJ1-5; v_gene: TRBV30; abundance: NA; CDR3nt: TGTGCCTGGAGTGGAACAAGGAATCAGCCCCAGCATTTT; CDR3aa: CAWSGTRNQPQHF
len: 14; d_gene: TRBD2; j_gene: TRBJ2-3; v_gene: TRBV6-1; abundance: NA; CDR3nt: TGTGCCAGCAGTGAAAGCGGGAGTACAGATACGCAGTATTTT; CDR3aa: CASSESGSTDTQYF
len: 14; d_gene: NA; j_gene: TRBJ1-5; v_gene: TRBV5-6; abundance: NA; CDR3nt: TGTGCCAGCAGCTTGTCGGGGGTTAGTCAGCCCCAGCATTTT; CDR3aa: CASSLSGVSQPQHF
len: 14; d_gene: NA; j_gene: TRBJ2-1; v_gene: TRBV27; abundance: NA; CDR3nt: TGTGCCAGCAGTCCGCACGACAGGTACAATGAGCAGTTCTTC; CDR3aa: CASSPHDRYNEQFF
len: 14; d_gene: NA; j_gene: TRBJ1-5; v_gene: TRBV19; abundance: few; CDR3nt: TGTGCCAGTAGTGGTTGGGGGGCAGGACAGCCCCAGCATTTT; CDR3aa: CASSGWGAGQPQHF
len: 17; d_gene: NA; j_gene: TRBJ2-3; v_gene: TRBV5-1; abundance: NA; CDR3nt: TGCGCCAGCAGCTTGGGACCCGAAGTGTCTAGCACAGATACGCAGTATTTT; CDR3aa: CASSLGPEVSSTDTQYF
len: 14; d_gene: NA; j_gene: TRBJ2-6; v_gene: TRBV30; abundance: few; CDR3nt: TGTGCCTTTCACAAAGTAACTGGGGCCAACGTCCTGACTTTC; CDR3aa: CAFHKVTGANVLTF
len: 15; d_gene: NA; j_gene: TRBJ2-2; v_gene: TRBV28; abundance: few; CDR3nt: TGTGCCAGCAGTTTGGAGACGGACTTTGCCGGGGAGCTGTTTTTT; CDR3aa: CASSLETDFAGELFF
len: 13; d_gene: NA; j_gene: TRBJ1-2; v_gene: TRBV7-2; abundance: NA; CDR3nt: TGTGCCAGCAGCTTCCCGGGATCTGGAGGCTACACCTTC; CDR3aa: CASSFPGSGGYTF
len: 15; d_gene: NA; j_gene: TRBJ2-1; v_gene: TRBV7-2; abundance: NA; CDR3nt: TGTGCCAGCAGCTTAGCGCGTGGGACACTCAATGAGCAGTTCTTC; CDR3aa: CASSLARGTLNEQFF
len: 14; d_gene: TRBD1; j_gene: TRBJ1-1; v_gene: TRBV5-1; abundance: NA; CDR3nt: TGCGCCAGCAGCCCGGGACAGGCGAACACTGAAGCTTTCTTT; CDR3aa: CASSPGQANTEAFF
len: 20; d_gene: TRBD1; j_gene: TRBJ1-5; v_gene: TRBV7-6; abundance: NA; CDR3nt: TGTGCCAGCAGCCCCTGGACAGGGGGCATAGGAATAGGGAGCAGTCAGCCCCAGCATTTT; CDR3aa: CASSPWTGGIGIGSSQPQHF
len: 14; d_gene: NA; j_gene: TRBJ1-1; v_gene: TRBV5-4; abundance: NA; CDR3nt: TGTGCCAGCAGCTTAAACTCCCAGAACACTGAAGCTTTCTTT; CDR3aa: CASSLNSQNTEAFF
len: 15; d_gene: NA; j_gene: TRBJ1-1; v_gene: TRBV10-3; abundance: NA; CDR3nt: TGTGCCATCAGTGAAATCCCCCAGGGGATAGCTGAAGCTTTCTTT; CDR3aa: CAISEIPQGIAEAFF
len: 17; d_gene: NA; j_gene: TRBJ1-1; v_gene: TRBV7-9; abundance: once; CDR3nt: TGTGCCAGCAGCTTAGCTGGGCAGGGAGAAGGGAGGACTGAAGCTTTCTTT; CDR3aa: CASSLAGQGEGRTEAFF
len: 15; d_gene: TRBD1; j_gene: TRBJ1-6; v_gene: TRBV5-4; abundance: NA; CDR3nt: TGTGCCACTTCGTCTTCCGGGACAGGGGGCTCACCCCTCCACTTT; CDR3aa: CATSSSGTGGSPLHF
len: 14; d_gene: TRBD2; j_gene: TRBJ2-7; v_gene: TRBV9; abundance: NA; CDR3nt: TGTGCCAGCAGCGTGGCTAGCGGGAGCTACGAGCAGTACTTC; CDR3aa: CASSVASGSYEQYF
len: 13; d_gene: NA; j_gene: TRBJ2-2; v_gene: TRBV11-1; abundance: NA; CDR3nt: TGTGCCAGCAGCTTCGGGGCAACCGGGGAGCTGTTTTTT; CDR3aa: CASSFGATGELFF
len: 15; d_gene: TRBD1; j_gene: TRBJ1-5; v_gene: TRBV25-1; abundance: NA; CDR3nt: TGTGCCAGCAGTGAATACGGACAGGGCGATCAGCCCCAGCATTTT; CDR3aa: CASSEYGQGDQPQHF
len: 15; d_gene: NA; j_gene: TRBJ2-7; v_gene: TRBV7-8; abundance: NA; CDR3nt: TGTGCCAGCAGCTTAATTCGGCAGGGGATGCACGAGCAGTACTTC; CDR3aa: CASSLIRQGMHEQYF
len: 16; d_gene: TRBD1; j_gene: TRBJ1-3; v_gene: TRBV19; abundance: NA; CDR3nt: TGTGCCAGTATCGCGACAGGGAGCACCTCTGGAAACACCATATATTTT; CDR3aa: CASIATGSTSGNTIYF
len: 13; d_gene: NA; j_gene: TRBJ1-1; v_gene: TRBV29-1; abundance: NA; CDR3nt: TGCAGCGTTGAAGCCCAGGGTTACACTGAAGCTTTCTTT; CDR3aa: CSVEAQGYTEAFF
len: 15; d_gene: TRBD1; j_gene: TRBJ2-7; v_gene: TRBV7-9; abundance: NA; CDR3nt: TGTGCCAGCAGCTCTGGACAGGGCGGGAAATACGAGCAGTACTTC; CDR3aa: CASSSGQGGKYEQYF
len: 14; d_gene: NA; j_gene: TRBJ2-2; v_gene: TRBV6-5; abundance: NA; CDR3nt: TGTGCCACGTTACTGGGTCTCAACACCGGGGAGCTGTTTTTT; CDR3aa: CATLLGLNTGELFF
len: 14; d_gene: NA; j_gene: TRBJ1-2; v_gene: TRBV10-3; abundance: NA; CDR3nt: TGTGCCATCAGTGACGACGGGGGGTACTATGGCTACACCTTC; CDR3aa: CAISDDGGYYGYTF